One and the same sample provided the 8 T cell receptor beta chains below, sequenced in a study of blood T cell repertoires in COVID-19. Profiled with immunoSEQ multiplex PCR; TCRdb holds only in-frame clones, not every one. The repertoire holds roughly 90,000 clones, with approximately 89% as singletons. Sequenced: peripheral blood. These receptors were obtained from a woman older than 75 with active COVID-19.

The chain recombines TRBV6-6 with TRBJ1-1; D gene ambiguous. Germline V gene sequence: CDR1 MNHNY, CDR2 SVGAGI (reference sequence). This CDR3 spans 13 amino acids. Trimming cost V 2 bases and J 8 bases, with 12 bases left between them. The CDR3 is CASSYLGSDEAFF. DNA of the CDR3: TGTGCCAGCAGTTACCTCGGGTCAGACGAAGCTTTCTTT.

This sequence joins TRBV29-1 and TRBJ2-5, with D possibly matching TRBD2 (5 bases). Trimming took off 4 bases at V and 2 bases at J, with 8 bases between the two ends. The CDR3 loop spans 12 amino acids. Germline V gene lookup returns CDR1 SQVTM and CDR2 ANQGSEA. The CDR3: CSVVRGQETQYF. In DNA form, the CDR3 reads TGCAGCGTTGTCCGGGGTCAAGAGACCCAGTACTTC.

The chain links TRBV7-2 to TRBJ2-7, with 10 positions matching TRBD2. With 5 bases clipped from V and 3 bases from J, the junction kept 10 bases outside the gene matches. Germline CDR1 is SGHTA and CDR2 is FQGNSA. This CDR3 has 16 residues. Here the CDR3 reads CASSQGVASGGYEQYF. CDR3 sequence (DNA): TGTGCCAGCAGCCAAGGGGTCGCTAGCGGGGGCTACGAGCAGTACTTC. Full variable domain (outside the CDR3, taken from reference TRBV7-2 and TRBJ2-7): GAGVSQSPSNKVTEKGKDVELRCDPISGHTALYWYRQSLGQGLEFLIYFQGNSAPDKSGLPSDRFSAERTGGSVSTLTIQRTQQEDSAVYLCASSQGVASGGYEQYFGPGTRLTVT.

Worth noting for this clone: In the same sample, other DNA sequences code for this CDR3. This sequence joins TRBV6-6 and TRBJ1-3; D is ambiguous. The germline V gene has CDR1 MNHNY and CDR2 SVGAGI (reference sequence). This CDR3 is 12 amino acids long. Trimming left V 6 bases short and J 2 bases short, with 5 bases between. CDR3 sequence reads: CASSLTGNTIYF. For the CDR3, the DNA is TGTGCCAGCAGCCTAACTGGAAACACCATATATTTT.

The J gene is TRBJ2-1, the V gene TRBV18, with 12 positions matching TRBD2. The length of the CDR3 is 20 residues. Germline-derived CDR1 and CDR2 are KGHSH and LQKENI. With 4 bases clipped from V and 4 bases from J, the junction kept 17 bases outside the gene matches. CDR3 nucleotides: TGTGCCAGCTCACTAAGGACTAGCGGGATGTACCCGTCCTTATACAATGAGCAGTTCTTC. It yields the protein CASSLRTSGMYPSLYNEQFF.

The rearrangement joins TRBV15 to TRBJ2-1; D might be TRBD1 (6 bases). Germline V gives CDR1 LNHNV, CDR2 YYDKDF (reference sequence). There are 14 residues in the CDR3. Trimming shortened V by 7 bases and J by 4 bases, and 14 bases separated the two germline ends. The CDR3 reads CATTPDRLYNEQFF. CDR3 in DNA: TGTGCCACCACTCCGGACAGACTTTACAATGAGCAGTTCTTC.

This chain connects TRBV28 to TRBJ1-2, with D unclear. There are 13 residues in the CDR3. Trimming took 7 bases from V and 0 from J, leaving 9 bases between them. Germline V CDR1 and CDR2: MDHEN, SYDVKM. Written as DNA, the CDR3 is TGTGCCAGCATCGGCGGATCTAACTATGGCTACACCTTC. Protein: CASIGGSNYGYTF.

CDR3 nucleotide sequence: TGTGCCAGCAGCTTCCAGCCCGGGACAGGGAGCGGCAATCAGCCCCAGCATTTT. Encoded protein: CASSFQPGTGSGNQPQHF. V is TRBV5-6 and J is TRBJ1-5, with 9 nucleotides matching TRBD1. The CDR3 length is 18 residues. J gave up 2 bases and V 2 bases, and 11 bases lay outside the gene matches. Germline-derived CDR1 and CDR2 are SGHDT and YYEEEE.